One sample yielded the 18 T cell receptor beta chains listed below, sequenced in a study of cytomegalovirus exposure and HLA in healthy donors. The PCR employed 60 Vbeta primers together with 13 Jbeta primers. Clones were sequenced by immunoSEQ multiplex PCR, and TCRdb holds only the in-frame ones, with some missing. The sample carries roughly 66,000 clones, around 78% recorded once. Sequenced: PBMCs. Receptors originate from a man aged 18 to 29 in good health and CMV-seropositive.

V is TRBV7-2 and J is TRBJ2-5, with D possibly being TRBD2 (6 bases). The CDR3 runs to 13 residues. CDR1 is SGHTA, CDR2 FQGNSA, per germline. Trimming took off 3 bases at V and 9 bases at J, with 14 bases between the two ends. CDR3 in DNA: TGTGCCAGCAGCTTGGGTCCGGGAGCGGCCCAGTACTTC. Its protein is CASSLGPGAAQYF. Filled out from reference TRBV7-2 and TRBJ2-5, the complete variable domain reads GAGVSQSPSNKVTEKGKDVELRCDPISGHTALYWYRQSLGQGLEFLIYFQGNSAPDKSGLPSDRFSAERTGGSVSTLTIQRTQQEDSAVYLCASSLGPGAAQYFGPGTRLLVL.

This chain joins TRBV29-1 and TRBJ1-4; 11 bases agree with TRBD1. The CDR3 runs 14 residues. V gave up 7 bases and J gave up 8 bases; unmatched junction bases: 9. Germline V lookup: CDR1 SQVTM, CDR2 ANQGSEA. CDR3 coding DNA: TGCAGCGCTCGGCCGGGACAGGGGGACGAAAAACTGTTTTTT. Its protein is CSARPGQGDEKLFF.

This chain joins TRBV10-3 and TRBJ2-1; tentatively, D is TRBD2 (6 bases). The CDR3 consists of 14 residues. The germline V gene encodes CDR1 ENHRY and CDR2 SYGVKD. V lost 8 bases and J lost 2, with 13 bases in between. This chain's CDR3 is CAIAGTEPYNEQFF. The CDR3 DNA follows: TGTGCCATCGCGGGAACAGAGCCCTACAATGAGCAGTTCTTC.

The CDR3 DNA is TGTGCCAGCAGTTACGGGGTAGCGGAACCCTACGAGCAGTACTTC. It is translated as CASSYGVAEPYEQYF. The chain employs TRBV6-5 and TRBJ2-7, with TRBD2 as a possible D gene (6 bases). Trimming pared 2 bases from V and 2 bases from J, leaving 13 bases between. The V gene's germline CDR1 is MNHEY and CDR2 SVGAGI. The CDR3 loop spans 15 amino acids.

This clone showed up just a few times. V usage is TRBV18 and J usage is TRBJ2-2, with 9 bases matching TRBD1. The CDR3 is 15 amino acids. With 5 bases clipped from V and 6 bases from J, the junction kept 7 bases outside the gene matches. Looked up from germline, CDR1 is KGHSH and CDR2 is LQKENI. CDR3 amino acids: CASSEGQGIAGELFF. The DNA for the CDR3 is TGTGCCAGCTCAGAAGGACAGGGGATCGCCGGGGAGCTGTTTTTT.

The V and J genes are TRBV4-1 and TRBJ2-7, with D perhaps matching TRBD2 (5 bases). Germline CDR1 reads MGHRA; CDR2 reads YSYEKL. The CDR3 has 15 amino acids. V lost 5 bases and J lost 1, with 15 bases in between. CDR3 coding DNA: TGCGCCAGCAGCACCCGACTGGGAGATTCCTACGAGCAGTACTTC. This gives the protein CASSTRLGDSYEQYF.

The chain has TRBV15 and TRBJ1-4, with D unresolved. Germline CDR1 LNHNV, CDR2 YYDKDF (reference sequence). The CDR3 contains 12 residues. The V end lost 0 bases, the J end lost 7 bases, and 3 bases lay between the germline ends. The CDR3 DNA reads as TGTGCCACCAGCAGAGACGTTGAAAAACTGTTTTTT. It yields the protein CATSRDVEKLFF.

This clone was seen once. V is TRBV5-6 and J is TRBJ1-1; tentative D call: TRBD1 (6 bases). This CDR3 is built from 11 residues. The germline V gene has CDR1 SGHDT and CDR2 YYEEEE. Trimming took off 1 base at V and 10 bases at J, with 8 bases between the two ends. The CDR3 reads CASSLRGAAFF. CDR3 in DNA: TGTGCCAGCAGCTTGCGGGGGGCAGCTTTCTTT.

The V gene is TRBV7-2, the J gene TRBJ2-5, with 11 bases aligning to TRBD2. The trim removed 3 bases at V and 4 bases at J, leaving 4 bases unmatched. Germline V gives CDR1 SGHTA, CDR2 FQGNSA. This CDR3 region has 15 residues. CDR3 protein: CASSFLAGGIETQYF. CDR3 sequence (DNA): TGTGCCAGCAGCTTTTTAGCGGGGGGGATAGAGACCCAGTACTTC.

The chain employs TRBV30 and TRBJ1-5; D gene ambiguous. The CDR3 extends over 13 amino acids. Trimming cost V 0 bases and J 5 bases, with 8 bases left between them. CDR1 is GTSNPN, CDR2 SVGIG, per germline (reference sequence). The CDR3 DNA sequence: TGTGCCTGGAGTGTGAATGAGGATCAGCCCCAGCATTTT. Its protein is CAWSVNEDQPQHF.

This clone was found once. The chain joins TRBV4-1 to TRBJ1-1, with D unresolved. V gave up 3 bases and J gave up 3 bases, with 8 bases separating them. The length of the CDR3 is 13 residues. CDR1 is MGHRA and CDR2 is YSYEKL in the germline V gene. The CDR3 DNA sequence: TGCGCCAGCAGCCAGGCCCCTGACACTGAAGCTTTCTTT. Its translation: CASSQAPDTEAFF.

The sample holds one count of this clone. This chain connects TRBV7-6 to TRBJ2-4, with D tentatively TRBD1 (5 bases). The CDR3 consists of 17 residues. Between the trimmed V and J ends, which lost 2 bases and 1 base, there was a span of 15 bases. CDR1 is SGHVS and CDR2 is FNYEAQ in the germline V gene. Here the CDR3 DNA reads TGTGCCAGCAGCTTAAGGGGTGGCCTAGACGCCAAAAACATTCAGTACTTC. This codes for CASSLRGGLDAKNIQYF.

V usage is TRBV25-1 and J usage is TRBJ1-1; D gene ambiguous. The V gene lost 3 bases and the J gene lost 1 base, with 6 bases spanning the gap. The germline CDR1 and CDR2 sequences are MGHDK and SYGVNS. This CDR3 is built from 13 residues. CDR3 residues: CASSDRKNTEAFF. For the CDR3, the DNA is TGTGCCAGCAGTGACAGAAAGAACACTGAAGCTTTCTTT.

This clone was seen a handful of times. This chain joins TRBV2 and TRBJ2-7, with a possible D match to TRBD2 (5 bases). Trimming removed 8 bases at V and 0 bases at J, with 17 bases between. This CDR3 spans 15 amino acids. Germline values: CDR1 SNHLY, CDR2 FYNNEI. In DNA form, the CDR3 reads TGTGCCAGCCAGAGCCTCCCGGACTCCTCCTACGAGCAGTACTTC. Encoded protein: CASQSLPDSSYEQYF.

Worth noting for this clone: The same CDR3 is also encoded by other DNA sequences in this sample. V and J are TRBV29-1 and TRBJ1-5; D is possibly TRBD1 (6 bases). Looked up from germline, CDR1 is SQVTM and CDR2 is ANQGSEA. The CDR3 has 12 amino acids. Trimming removed 4 bases at V and 5 bases at J, with 9 bases between. CDR3 sequence reads: CSVGEGDQPQHF. DNA of the CDR3: TGCAGCGTTGGCGAGGGGGATCAGCCCCAGCATTTT.

This chain links TRBV6-5 with TRBJ2-2, with 11 bases that match TRBD2. With 6 bases clipped from V and 4 bases from J, the junction kept 4 bases outside the gene matches. The CDR3 consists of 15 residues. Germline CDR1 is MNHEY and CDR2 is SVGAGI. CDR3 region: CASSSGLAGTGELFF. For the CDR3, the DNA is TGTGCCAGCAGCTCCGGACTAGCGGGCACCGGGGAGCTGTTTTTT.

The chain employs TRBV28 and TRBJ1-6; D might be TRBD1 (6 bases). This CDR3 is 14 amino acids long. From germline, CDR1 is MDHEN and CDR2 SYDVKM. V lost 4 bases and J lost 8, with 12 bases in between. The CDR3 reads CASSSEGVDSPLHF. CDR3 DNA: TGTGCCAGCAGTTCAGAGGGGGTCGATTCACCCCTCCACTTT. The full variable domain, rest sourced from reference TRBV28 and TRBJ1-6, is DVKVTQSSRYLVKRTGEKVFLECVQDMDHENMFWYRQDPGLGLRLIYFSYDVKMKEKGDIPEGYSVSREKKERFSLILESASTNQTSMYLCASSSEGVDSPLHFGNGTRLTVT.

The chain has TRBV11-3 and TRBJ1-1; the match to TRBD1 covers 8 bases. V lost 0 bases and J lost 4; bases outside the gene matches: 1. This CDR3 is built from 14 residues. The germline V gene encodes CDR1 SGHNT and CDR2 YENEEA. CDR3 loop: CASSLDGTGTEAFF. CDR3 in DNA: TGTGCCAGCAGCTTAGATGGGACAGGCACTGAAGCTTTCTTT.